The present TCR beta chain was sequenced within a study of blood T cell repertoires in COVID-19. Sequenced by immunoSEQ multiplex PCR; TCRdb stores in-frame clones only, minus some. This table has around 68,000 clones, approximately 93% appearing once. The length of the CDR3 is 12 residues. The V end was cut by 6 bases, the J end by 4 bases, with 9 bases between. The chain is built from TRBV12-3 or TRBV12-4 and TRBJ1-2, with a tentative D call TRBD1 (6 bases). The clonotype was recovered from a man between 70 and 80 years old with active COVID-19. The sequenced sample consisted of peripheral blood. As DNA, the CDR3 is TGTGCCAGCAGCCAGGGGTTCTATGGCTACACCTTC. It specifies CASSQGFYGYTF.